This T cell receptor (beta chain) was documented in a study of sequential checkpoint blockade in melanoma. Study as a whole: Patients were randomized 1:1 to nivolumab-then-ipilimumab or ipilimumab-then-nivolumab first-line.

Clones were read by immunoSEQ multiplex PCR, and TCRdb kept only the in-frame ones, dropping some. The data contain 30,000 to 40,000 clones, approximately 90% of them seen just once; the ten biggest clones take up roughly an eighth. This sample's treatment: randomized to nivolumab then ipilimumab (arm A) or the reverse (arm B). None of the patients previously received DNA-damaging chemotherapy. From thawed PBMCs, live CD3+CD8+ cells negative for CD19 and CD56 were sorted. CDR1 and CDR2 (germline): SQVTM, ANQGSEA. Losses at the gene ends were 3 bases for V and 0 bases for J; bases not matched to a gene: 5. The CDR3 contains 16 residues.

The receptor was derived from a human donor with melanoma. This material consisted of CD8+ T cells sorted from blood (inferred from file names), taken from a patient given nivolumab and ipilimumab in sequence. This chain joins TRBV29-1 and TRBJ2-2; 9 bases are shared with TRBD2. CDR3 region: CSVEGLANTNTGELFF. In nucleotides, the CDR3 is TGCAGCGTTGAGGGACTAGCAAATACGAACACCGGGGAGCTGTTTTTT.